The 2 T cell receptor beta chains reported below all come from one sample, sequenced in a study of T cell changes during pregnancy in multiple sclerosis. Sequenced by immunoSEQ multiplex PCR; TCRdb stores in-frame clones only, minus some. The sample gives roughly 50,000 clones, 75% to 95% of which show up once; more than 0.9% is in the top ten. The source was peripheral blood, collected after pregnancy. Receptors were obtained from a female donor in good health, enrolled as a control in a pregnancy study.

J is TRBJ2-2 and V is TRBV28; 13 positions match TRBD2. With 6 bases clipped from V and 6 bases from J, the junction kept 7 bases outside the gene matches. The CDR3 has 16 residues. Germline V gene lookup returns CDR1 MDHEN and CDR2 SYDVKM. CDR3 residues: CASSLGLAGRSGELFF. The CDR3 nucleotides read TGTGCCAGCAGCCTGGGACTAGCGGGAAGATCCGGGGAGCTGTTTTTT. The complete variable domain, with remaining parts taken from reference TRBV28 and TRBJ2-2, reads DVKVTQSSRYLVKRTGEKVFLECVQDMDHENMFWYRQDPGLGLRLIYFSYDVKMKEKGDIPEGYSVSREKKERFSLILESASTNQTSMYLCASSLGLAGRSGELFFGEGSRLTVL.

This clone is a singleton in its sample. The chain couples TRBV11-3 to TRBJ1-1; no clear D gene. Germline CDR1 SGHNT, CDR2 YENEEA. Trimming removed 4 bases at V and 1 base at J, with 4 bases between. The CDR3 is 12 residues long. CDR3 coding DNA: TGTGCCAGCAGCTCCCGGAACACTGAAGCTTTCTTT. It codes for CASSSRNTEAFF. The variable domain in full, completed from reference TRBV11-3 and TRBJ1-1, reads EAGVVQSPRYKIIEKKQPVAFWCNPISGHNTLYWYLQNLGQGPELLIRYENEEAVDDSQLPKDRFSAERLKGVDSTLKIQPAELGDSAVYLCASSSRNTEAFFGQGTRLTVV.